A selection of T cell receptor beta chains follows, all from one sample in a study of blood T cell repertoires in COVID-19. Sequenced by immunoSEQ multiplex PCR; TCRdb stores in-frame clones only, minus some. Counted here are around 47,000 clones, about 90% occurring once; the ten biggest clones make up 23%. The specimen sequenced was peripheral blood. Receptors were obtained from a woman over 75 in a cohort sampled during active or convalescent COVID-19. Each CDR3 is given with its conserved first and last residue. The order of the fields is D gene, V gene, clone size, J gene, CDR3 protein, CDR3 DNA. D genes are given only for firm matches. Rows give clone size only sometimes, using once, few, many, or a class for an expanded clone.

.	TRBV7-2	.	TRBJ1-1	CASSFGGGTEAFF	TGTGCCAGCAGCTTCGGGGGGGGAACTGAAGCTTTCTTT
TRBD1	TRBV6-6	few	TRBJ1-5	CASSRDRDSNQPQHF	TGTGCCAGCAGTCGCGACAGGGATAGCAATCAGCCCCAGCATTTT
.	TRBV2	once	TRBJ1-2	CASSERRGYTF	TGTGCCAGCAGTGAACGGAGGGGCTACACCTTC
.	TRBV15	.	TRBJ2-3	CATSPRQTDTQYF	TGTGCCACCAGCCCGAGACAGACAGATACGCAGTATTTT
.	TRBV4-1	.	TRBJ2-2	CASSQQGQHNTGELFF	TGCGCCAGCAGCCAACAGGGACAACACAACACCGGGGAGCTGTTTTTT
.	TRBV10-2	.	TRBJ1-5	CASSEAGGRQPQHF	TGCGCCAGCAGTGAGGCGGGGGGGCGTCAGCCCCAGCATTTT
.	TRBV12-3/TRBV12-4	.	TRBJ1-6	CASSDPAGAPLHF	TGTGCCAGCAGTGACCCCGCAGGCGCACCCCTCCACTTT
.	TRBV6-6	.	TRBJ1-3	CASRLGAGNTIYF	TGTGCCAGCAGGTTAGGGGCTGGAAACACCATATATTTT
.	TRBV21-1	.	TRBJ2-1	CASSTPLAGGPRDEQFF	TGTGCCAGCAGCACGCCCTTAGCGGGAGGGCCGAGGGATGAGCAGTTCTTC
TRBD2	TRBV27	medium-sized	TRBJ2-7	CASSSTVAGEQYF	TGTGCCAGCAGTTCCACCGTAGCGGGCGAGCAGTACTTC
TRBD1	TRBV11-3	.	TRBJ2-7	CASSPSPGQSSYEQYF	TGTGCCAGCAGCCCATCCCCGGGACAGAGCTCCTACGAGCAGTACTTC
.	TRBV9	.	TRBJ1-6	CASSAQGTNSPLHF	TGTGCCAGCAGCGCGCAGGGGACTAATTCACCCCTCCACTTT
.	TRBV12-3/TRBV12-4	.	TRBJ2-7	CASSRTYSYEQYF	TGTGCCAGCAGCCGGACTTACAGCTACGAGCAGTACTTC
TRBD2	TRBV19	once	TRBJ2-2	CASSLELAGGFSTGELFF	TGTGCCAGTAGCTTGGAGCTAGCGGGAGGGTTTTCCACCGGGGAGCTGTTTTTT
.	TRBV5-6	.	TRBJ2-6	CASSLLGATGANVLTF	TGTGCCAGCAGCTTGCTGGGGGCGACTGGGGCCAACGTCCTGACTTTC
TRBD2	TRBV4-3	.	TRBJ2-1	CASSGGTSGYNEQFF	TGCGCCAGCAGCGGGGGGACTAGCGGGTACAATGAGCAGTTCTTC
.	TRBV4-1	few	TRBJ1-3	CASHPGDGNTIYF	TGCGCCAGCCACCCAGGGGACGGAAACACCATATATTTT
.	TRBV7-2	.	TRBJ2-1	CASSLRGRNEQFF	TGTGCCAGCAGCTTACGGGGGAGAAATGAGCAGTTCTTC
.	TRBV7-3	.	TRBJ2-1	CASSPDRYNEQFF	TGTGCCAGCAGCCCGGACAGATACAATGAGCAGTTCTTC
TRBD1	TRBV7-2	.	TRBJ2-1	CASSVDRGAYNEQFF	TGTGCCAGCAGCGTAGACAGGGGCGCATACAATGAGCAGTTCTTC
.	TRBV5-6	.	TRBJ1-6	CASSRRGAEIIENSPLHF	TGTGCCAGCAGCCGAAGGGGCGCGGAGATAATAGAGAATTCACCCCTCCACTTT
TRBD1	TRBV7-2	.	TRBJ2-5	CASRSTGGWETQYF	TGTGCCAGCAGGTCCACAGGGGGCTGGGAGACCCAGTACTTC
TRBD1	TRBV24-1	.	TRBJ1-1	CATSGDRGSAFF	TGTGCCACCAGTGGGGACAGGGGGAGCGCTTTCTTT
TRBD1	TRBV6-1	.	TRBJ2-2	CASSEEGAFAGELFF	TGTGCCAGCAGTGAAGAGGGGGCTTTCGCCGGGGAGCTGTTTTTT
.	TRBV11-3	.	TRBJ1-1	CASSLDGQRNTEAFF	TGTGCCAGCAGCTTAGATGGGCAGAGGAACACTGAAGCTTTCTTT
TRBD1	TRBV2	.	TRBJ2-7	CASSFAGTGAYEQYF	TGTGCCAGCAGTTTTGCAGGGACAGGGGCCTACGAGCAGTACTTC
.	TRBV30	.	TRBJ2-3	CAWSRADTQYF	TGTGCCTGGAGCCGTGCAGATACGCAGTATTTT
.	TRBV5-1	once	TRBJ1-2	CASSLDSFYGYTF	TGCGCCAGCAGCTTGGACAGTTTCTATGGCTACACCTTC
.	TRBV6-5	.	TRBJ2-7	CASSYSSGVSRQYF	TGTGCCAGCAGTTACTCGTCCGGAGTCTCGAGGCAGTACTTC
TRBD1	TRBV29-1	.	TRBJ1-5	CSVERGQGYQPQHF	TGCAGCGTTGAACGGGGACAGGGGTATCAGCCCCAGCATTTT
TRBD1	TRBV28	.	TRBJ1-1	CASSQPRTGLNTEAFF	TGTGCCAGCAGTCAACCCCGGACAGGGTTGAACACTGAAGCTTTCTTT
TRBD1	TRBV4-1	.	TRBJ1-1	CASSQGGLGGKTEAFF	TGCGCCAGCAGCCAAGGAGGTTTAGGGGGCAAAACTGAAGCTTTCTTT
.	TRBV27	.	TRBJ2-7	CASSYPGAEQYF	TGTGCCAGCAGTTATCCAGGGGCCGAGCAGTACTTC
TRBD2	TRBV2	.	TRBJ2-7	CASRPSSGRFSSYEQYF	TGTGCCAGCAGGCCGTCTAGCGGGAGGTTTAGCTCCTACGAGCAGTACTTC
TRBD2	TRBV7-8	.	TRBJ2-7	CASSLALAGTYEQYF	TGTGCCAGCAGCTTAGCACTAGCGGGTACCTACGAGCAGTACTTC
.	TRBV5-6	.	TRBJ1-2	CASSLVQAHGYTF	TGTGCCAGCAGCTTGGTACAGGCCCATGGCTACACCTTC
.	TRBV7-2	once	TRBJ1-5	CASSVQGNQPQHF	TGTGCCAGCAGCGTTCAGGGCAATCAGCCCCAGCATTTT
TRBD2	TRBV6-1	.	TRBJ2-1	CASSDRTSGYPYNEQFF	TGTGCCAGCAGTGATCGGACTAGCGGTTACCCCTACAATGAGCAGTTCTTC
.	TRBV19	.	TRBJ1-1	CASTPTENTEAFF	TGTGCCAGTACCCCTACAGAGAACACTGAAGCTTTCTTT
.	TRBV10-3	once	TRBJ1-2	CANAEGPYYGYTF	TGTGCCAACGCGGAGGGACCGTATTATGGCTACACCTTC
.	TRBV20-1	.	TRBJ1-2	CSAPGEGTRTF	TGCAGTGCTCCCGGGGAGGGGACACGGACCTTC
TRBD1	TRBV6-4	.	TRBJ1-2	CASSPEQGLGGYTF	TGTGCCAGCAGCCCCGAACAGGGGTTGGGTGGCTACACCTTC
TRBD1	TRBV5-1	.	TRBJ1-2	CASSLAADRGLRGYTF	TGCGCCAGCAGCTTGGCAGCGGACAGGGGGCTGCGTGGCTACACCTTC
.	TRBV21-1	.	TRBJ2-3	CASPSGGHTDTQYF	TGTGCCAGCCCCAGCGGGGGGCACACAGATACGCAGTATTTT
.	TRBV30	once	TRBJ2-5	CAWSVPRGRETQYF	TGTGCCTGGAGTGTACCCAGGGGACGGGAGACCCAGTACTTC
TRBD1	TRBV9	.	TRBJ2-3	CASSVGGGTGLTDTQYF	TGTGCCAGCAGCGTAGGAGGGGGGACAGGCCTCACAGATACGCAGTATTTT
TRBD1	TRBV6-6	.	TRBJ1-5	CASSLTTDRVLLYSNQPQHF	TGTGCCAGCAGCTTAACCACAGACAGGGTCCTTCTCTATAGCAATCAGCCCCAGCATTTT
.	TRBV11-2	.	TRBJ1-3	CASSPFHDTIYF	TGTGCCAGCAGCCCATTTCATGACACCATATATTTT
.	TRBV27	.	TRBJ1-2	CASSPPNNYGYTF	TGTGCCAGCAGTCCCCCAAATAACTATGGCTACACCTTC
TRBD1	TRBV6-5	.	TRBJ1-2	CASSYNLGTGAYYTF	TGTGCCAGCAGTTACAATTTGGGGACAGGAGCCTACTACACCTTC
TRBD2	TRBV10-3	.	TRBJ2-7	CAISGLAGSGQYF	TGTGCCATCAGTGGACTAGCGGGGTCTGGGCAGTACTTC
TRBD2	TRBV30	.	TRBJ2-5	CAWSRKTSGQETQYF	TGTGCCTGGAGTCGGAAGACTAGCGGGCAAGAGACCCAGTACTTC
TRBD1	TRBV5-1	.	TRBJ2-7	CASSPQTGGDTYEQYF	TGCGCCAGCAGCCCGCAGACAGGGGGGGATACCTACGAGCAGTACTTC